This T cell receptor (beta chain) comes out of a study of blood T cell repertoires in COVID-19. Study overall: Nucleic acid was either cDNA or gDNA, and it came from T cells, B-cell-depleted T cells, or PBMCs.

This CDR3 is 13 amino acids long. The trim removed 3 bases at V and 7 bases at J, leaving 5 bases unmatched. The germline V gene encodes CDR1 SGDLS and CDR2 YYNGEE. Only in-frame clones appear in the TCRdb table, and some are missing; sequencing was by immunoSEQ multiplex PCR. Of approximately 290,000 clones in the sample, about 93% were seen once. Sequencing was done on a sample of PBMCs or T cells enriched from blood (not recorded which). The origin of this receptor is a woman between 25 and 40 years old who had recovered from COVID-19. The gene calls are TRBV9 and TRBJ2-7, with 9 nucleotides matching TRBD1. For the CDR3, the DNA is TGTGCCAGCAGCGAGGGACAGGGCTGGGAGCAGTACTTC. Protein: CASSEGQGWEQYF.